The 31 T cell receptor beta chains in this list originate from one sample, sequenced in a study of shared clonotypes between healthy human individuals. Assay used: immunoSEQ multiplex PCR; TCRdb lists only in-frame clones, some missing. Of fewer than 500,000 clones listed, nearly 80% were seen once; the top ten hold around 12%. The sequencing input was PBMCs. These receptors were obtained from a woman aged 40 to 55 in good health. Some clones in this sample may be carry-over from other donors' samples.

This clone was counted at least ten times. The same CDR3 is also encoded by other DNA sequences in this sample. The rearrangement links TRBV30 to TRBJ1-1; D unresolved. The CDR3 has 12 residues. V was shortened by 3 bases and J by 1 base, with 6 bases between the two germline ends. Germline lookup yields CDR1 GTSNPN and CDR2 SVGIG (reference sequence). The CDR3 DNA reads as TGTGCCTGGAGATCAGAGAACACTGAAGCTTTCTTT. It specifies CAWRSENTEAFF. Based on the CDR3 plus reference TRBV30 and TRBJ1-1, the full variable domain is SQTIHQWPATLVQPVGSPLSLECTVEGTSNPNLYWYRQAAGRGLQLLFYSVGIGQISSEVPQNLSASRPQDRQFILSSKKLLLSDSGFYLCAWRSENTEAFFGQGTRLTVV.

In its sample, this clone was seen many times. This chain links TRBV7-9 with TRBJ2-7, with TRBD1 as a possible D gene (6 bases). Per the germline V gene, CDR1 is SEHNR and CDR2 is FQNEAQ (reference sequence). V shed 3 bases and J shed 3 bases, with 18 bases lying between them. The CDR3 sequence is 16 residues long. The CDR3 nucleotides are TGTGCCAGCAGCTTCGACAGGCCCCCCTTATACTACGAGCAGTACTTC. This encodes CASSFDRPPLYYEQYF.

This clone came up a few times. This rearrangement joins TRBV4-2 to TRBJ2-7; TRBD1 matches at 9 bases. V trimming: 3 bases; J trimming: 3 bases; junction bases outside the gene matches: 3. Germline V CDR1 and CDR2: LGHNA, YNFKEQ. The CDR3 has 14 residues. In DNA, the CDR3 is TGTGCCAGCAGCCAGCAGGGACAGGGCTACGAGCAGTACTTC. Amino acids: CASSQQGQGYEQYF.

This rearrangement joins TRBV9 to TRBJ1-2; 9 nucleotides align to TRBD1. This CDR3 is 15 amino acids long. V trimming: 0 bases; J trimming: 5 bases; junction bases outside the gene matches: 5. Germline CDR1 is SGDLS and CDR2 is YYNGEE. CDR3 nucleotides: TGTGCCAGCAGCGTAGATCAAGGACAGGGGTATGGCTACACCTTC. It translates to CASSVDQGQGYGYTF.

This chain joins TRBV19 and TRBJ1-2, with D possibly being TRBD1 (5 bases). V was clipped by 2 bases and J by 3 bases, with 10 bases between them. CDR1 is LNHDA and CDR2 is SQIVND in the germline V gene (reference sequence). The CDR3 contains 14 residues. CDR3 amino acids: CASSITGEDYGYTF. CDR3 sequence (DNA): TGTGCCAGTAGTATAACGGGGGAGGACTATGGCTACACCTTC.

This clone was detected once. V usage is TRBV10-3 and J usage is TRBJ2-7; D possibly matches TRBD1 or TRBD2 (5 bases each). The germline CDR1 and CDR2 sequences are ENHRY and SYGVKD. The CDR3 spans 11 residues. The V end lost 10 bases, the J end lost 4 bases, and 11 bases lay between the germline ends. DNA of the CDR3: TGTGCCACCTCAGAGGGGTACGAGCAGTACTTC. Encoded protein: CATSEGYEQYF.

The chain's CDR3 is CASSHPSPGQEGGVLKPNEKLFF. CDR3 nucleotides: TGTGCCAGCAGTCACCCATCGCCAGGGCAAGAGGGAGGGGTCCTCAAACCTAATGAAAAACTGTTTTTT. The gene calls are TRBV27 and TRBJ1-4, with D tentatively TRBD1 (5 bases). The CDR3 totals 23 residues. Germline lookup yields CDR1 MNHEY and CDR2 SMNVEV (reference sequence). Trimming removed 5 bases at V and 3 bases at J, with 37 bases between.

The V call is TRBV7-6, the J call TRBJ2-1; D possibly corresponds to TRBD1 (5 bases). Germline CDR1 reads SGHVS; CDR2 reads FNYEAQ. The CDR3 contains 15 residues. The ends were cut back, 5 bases at V and 0 bases at J, with 11 bases in the middle. The CDR3 reads CASSLDTGSYNEQFF. In DNA, the CDR3 is TGTGCCAGCAGCCTGGACACAGGCTCCTACAATGAGCAGTTCTTC.

The rearrangement joins TRBV19 to TRBJ1-4; 7 bases align to TRBD1. The germline V gene encodes CDR1 LNHDA and CDR2 SQIVND (reference sequence). V gave up 3 bases and J gave up 7 bases; unmatched junction bases: 17. This CDR3 spans 18 amino acids. The CDR3 DNA sequence: TGTGCCAGTAGTATCCCGGACAGGACGCACGCGAGAGGTGAAAAACTGTTTTTT. Translating gives CASSIPDRTHARGEKLFF. Together with reference TRBV19 and TRBJ1-4, the CDR3 gives the full variable domain: DGGITQSPKYLFRKEGQNVTLSCEQNLNHDAMYWYRQDPGQGLRLIYYSQIVNDFQKGDIAEGYSVSREKKESFPLTVTSAQKNPTAFYLCASSIPDRTHARGEKLFFGSGTQLSVL.

V gene TRBV5-4 combines with J gene TRBJ2-2; D gene ambiguous. This CDR3 is 14 amino acids long. Germline V gene lookup returns CDR1 SGHNT and CDR2 YYREEE (reference sequence). The germline V and J ends were trimmed by 1 base and 7 bases, with 11 bases remaining between them. The CDR3 loop is CASSLQVYGGELFF. The CDR3 DNA reads TGTGCCAGCAGCTTGCAGGTCTACGGCGGGGAGCTGTTTTTT.

The chain has TRBV7-6 and TRBJ1-2; the match to TRBD1 covers 9 bases. Per the germline V gene, CDR1 is SGHVS and CDR2 is FNYEAQ. The V and J ends lost 3 bases and 2 bases, in that order; junction bases with no gene match: 1. The CDR3 runs 14 residues. CDR3 amino acids: CASSFGTGNYGYTF. The DNA for the CDR3 is TGTGCCAGCAGCTTCGGGACAGGGAACTATGGCTACACCTTC. Drawing the rest from reference TRBV7-6 and TRBJ1-2, the complete variable domain is GAGVSQSPRYKVTKRGQDVALRCDPISGHVSLYWYRQALGQGPEFLTYFNYEAQQDKSGLPNDRFSAERPEGSISTLTIQRTEQRDSAMYRCASSFGTGNYGYTFGSGTRLTVV.

The J gene is TRBJ2-3, the V gene TRBV7-2; tentatively, D is TRBD2 (5 bases). The germline CDR1 and CDR2 sequences are SGHTA and FQGNSA. V lost 7 bases and J lost 6, with 17 bases in between. The CDR3 totals 14 residues. CDR3 nucleotide sequence: TGTGCCAGCAAAGTGCGGGCCTTGGGGGATACGCAGTATTTT. Amino acids: CASKVRALGDTQYF.

This clone was found once. The rearrangement joins TRBV19 to TRBJ1-5, with 7 nucleotides matching TRBD1. After removal of 7 bases from V and 5 bases from J, the junction contained 8 bases not matched to a gene. Germline V gene lookup returns CDR1 LNHDA and CDR2 SQIVND (reference sequence). There are 14 residues in the CDR3. The CDR3 loop reads CASKAGGSYQPQHF. The CDR3 region has the DNA TGTGCCAGTAAGGCAGGGGGTAGTTATCAGCCCCAGCATTTT.

This clone was seen only once. This sequence joins TRBV30 and TRBJ1-2; 7 nucleotides line up with TRBD1. CDR3 length equals 13 residues. The germline V gene has CDR1 GTSNPN and CDR2 SVGIG (reference sequence). Unmatched junction bases numbered 11, after V lost 2 bases and J lost 11 bases. DNA for the CDR3: TGTGCCTGGAGTCCTAGAGCCCCCAGGGGGTACACCTTC. Protein product: CAWSPRAPRGYTF.

The CDR3 DNA reads TGTGCCACCAGCAGAGGGGTAGGCAGGGCGAACACTGAAGCTTTCTTT. The encoded protein is CATSRGVGRANTEAFF. The gene calls are TRBV15 and TRBJ1-1, with a tentative D call TRBD1 (5 bases). V was trimmed by 1 base and J by 1 base, leaving 13 bases between them. Germline values: CDR1 LNHNV, CDR2 YYDKDF (reference sequence). The CDR3 runs to 16 residues.

A note on this clone: The junction differs from germline at one of its ends, possibly a read error. This rearrangement joins TRBV2 to TRBJ1-5; D gene unclear. The germline V gene encodes CDR1 SNHLY and CDR2 FYNNEI. CDR3 length: 14 residues. Written as DNA, the CDR3 is TGTGCCAGCACGGGTACTCTTAGCGATCAGCCCCAGCATTTT. This encodes CASTGTLSDQPQHF. The full variable domain, in which reference TRBV2 and TRBJ1-5 provide the parts outside the CDR3, is EPEVTQTPSHQVTQMGQEVILRCVPISNHLYFYWYRQILGQKVEFLVSFYNNEISEKSEIFDDQFSVERPDGSNFTLKIRSTKLEDSAMYFCASTGTLSDQPQHFGDGTRLSIL.

Only a few counts were recorded for this clone. This chain links TRBV2 with TRBJ1-2, with 10 bases that match TRBD1. The V gene's germline CDR1 is SNHLY and CDR2 FYNNEI. CDR3 length: 13 amino acids. V dropped 6 bases and J dropped 6; count of bases not matched to a gene: 4. The CDR3 sequence: CASRTGTGDGYTF. The CDR3 DNA reads TGTGCCAGCAGAACCGGGACAGGGGATGGCTACACCTTC.

V is TRBV11-2 and J is TRBJ2-2; D is undetermined. The CDR3 totals 15 residues. Germline-derived CDR1 and CDR2 are SGHAT and FQNNGV. Trimming cost V 2 bases and J 5 bases, with 12 bases left between them. The CDR3 region is CASSLWVQRTGELFF. The CDR3 coding sequence is TGTGCCAGCAGCTTATGGGTCCAGAGGACCGGGGAGCTGTTTTTT.

The V call is TRBV6-5, the J call TRBJ1-1, with D unresolved. With 6 bases removed from V and 4 bases from J, the gap between germline ends came to 18 bases. CDR3 size: 15 residues. Germline lookup yields CDR1 MNHEY and CDR2 SVGAGI. CDR3 protein: CASSHRRFVSTEAFF. CDR3 coding DNA: TGTGCCAGCAGCCATCGTCGGTTCGTATCCACTGAAGCTTTCTTT.

This chain joins TRBV7-2 and TRBJ2-2; D gene unclear. The CDR3 runs to 14 residues. CDR1 and CDR2 from the germline V gene are SGHTA and FQGNSA. V was shortened by 2 bases and J by 4 bases, with 8 bases between the two germline ends. The CDR3 DNA reads TGTGCCAGCAGCTTAAAAGGGATCACCGGGGAGCTGTTTTTT. As protein: CASSLKGITGELFF.

This chain joins TRBV6-5 and TRBJ2-1; D is possibly TRBD1 (6 bases). Trimming left V 2 bases short and J 3 bases short, with 11 bases between. The CDR3 is 15 amino acids. Germline lookup yields CDR1 MNHEY and CDR2 SVGAGI. The CDR3, as DNA: TGTGCCAGCAGTTACCGACAGGAGGACTACAATGAGCAGTTCTTC. It translates to CASSYRQEDYNEQFF.

This clone was detected only a few times. CDR3 sequence reads: CASSPAGNYGYTF. The CDR3 DNA is TGTGCCAGCAGTCCAGCCGGGAACTATGGCTACACCTTC. The chain combines TRBV2 with TRBJ1-2; D call uncertain. This CDR3 region has 13 residues. CDR1 is SNHLY, CDR2 FYNNEI, per germline. V dropped 5 bases and J dropped 2 bases, with 9 bases sitting between them.

For this clone: An end of the junction does not agree with germline; a read error may underlie this. The rearrangement links TRBV7-7 to TRBJ1-1; D ambiguous. The germline V gene encodes CDR1 SSHAT and CDR2 FNYEAQ (reference sequence). The CDR3 is 13 amino acids. DNA for the CDR3: TGTGCTAGCAGCCCGGATCCAAACACTGAAGCTTTCTTT. Translating it yields CASSPDPNTEAFF.

The gene calls are TRBV6-1 and TRBJ1-1; D is unresolved. The CDR3 sequence is 8 residues long. Germline V gene lookup returns CDR1 MNHNS and CDR2 SASEGT. The CDR3 nucleotides read TGTGTGAACACTGAAGCTTTCTTT. Translation gives CVNTEAFF.

The genes are TRBV5-1 and TRBJ2-1, with D possibly being TRBD1 or TRBD2 (5 bases each). CDR1 and CDR2 (germline): SGHRS, YFSETQ. The V and J ends lost 4 bases and 7 bases respectively, with 15 bases between them. CDR3 size: 14 residues. The CDR3 DNA follows: TGCGCCAGCAGCCGAAGGGACGCCCAGAATGAGCAGTTCTTC. Its translation is CASSRRDAQNEQFF. Full variable domain (outside the CDR3, taken from reference TRBV5-1 and TRBJ2-1): KAGVTQTPRYLIKTRGQQVTLSCSPISGHRSVSWYQQTPGQGLQFLFEYFSETQRNKGNFPGRFSGRQFSNSRSEMNVSTLELGDSALYLCASSRRDAQNEQFFGPGTRLTVL.

This clone was seen many times. V is TRBV18 and J is TRBJ2-5; 9 nucleotides line up with TRBD2. The J call may not be correct, given that the DNA end is closer to TRBJ2-7. The CDR3 contains 14 residues. The germline gives CDR1 KGHSH, CDR2 LQKENI. The CDR3 DNA sequence: TGTGCCAGCTCACCTATAGCGGGAGCCTACGAGCAGTACTTC. Translated, it gives CASSPIAGAYEQYF.

Of note for this clone: A far more abundant clone sits one base away, making this likely a read error. The chain combines TRBV4-3 with TRBJ1-1; 11 nucleotides line up with TRBD1. V lost 5 bases, J lost 4 bases, and 3 bases stayed unmatched. CDR1 is LGHNA, CDR2 YSLEER, per germline. There are 14 residues in the CDR3. CDR3 nucleotide sequence: TGCGCCAGCAGCTCCGGGACAGGGGGCACTGAAGCTTTCTTT. This codes for CASSSGTGGTEAFF.

The gene calls are TRBV5-1 and TRBJ1-3; D call uncertain. Trimming left V 4 bases short and J 0 bases short, with 11 bases between. Germline V gene data show CDR1 as SGHRS and CDR2 as YFSETQ. The CDR3 loop spans 15 amino acids. The CDR3 sequence is CASSPGRNSGNTIYF. The CDR3 region has the DNA TGCGCCAGCAGCCCTGGACGTAACTCTGGAAACACCATATATTTT.

V gene TRBV28 combines with J gene TRBJ1-5; tentatively, D is TRBD1 (5 bases). Trimming took 5 bases from V and 4 from J, leaving 18 bases between them. Germline V gives CDR1 MDHEN, CDR2 SYDVKM. The length of the CDR3 is 16 residues. The CDR3 here is CASSNPGGDRNQPQHF. The CDR3 DNA reads TGTGCCAGCAGTAACCCCGGGGGTGATCGGAATCAGCCCCAGCATTTT.

The CDR3 bases are TGTGCCAGCAGCTTAGTCGGAGGACGGGGGACCTACGAGCAGTACTTC. As protein: CASSLVGGRGTYEQYF. The rearrangement uses TRBV7-8 and TRBJ2-7, with D perhaps TRBD2 (6 bases). V gave up 1 base and J gave up 2 bases, with 15 bases separating them. There are 16 residues in the CDR3. CDR1 is SGHVS, CDR2 FQNEAQ, per germline. Full variable domain (rest looked up from reference TRBV7-8 and TRBJ2-7): GAGVSQSPRYKVAKRGQDVALRCDPISGHVSLFWYQQALGQGPEFLTYFQNEAQLDKSGLPSDRFFAERPEGSVSTLKIQRTQQEDSAVYLCASSLVGGRGTYEQYFGPGTRLTVT.

For this clone: Other DNA sequences of this sample code for an identical CDR3. CDR3 amino acids: CASSLGAGNQPQHF. The CDR3 DNA follows: TGTGCCAGCAGCTTGGGGGCAGGGAATCAGCCCCAGCATTTT. This rearrangement joins TRBV7-9 to TRBJ1-5; D is possibly TRBD1 (6 bases). This CDR3 has 14 amino acids. Trimming removed 3 bases at V and 4 bases at J, with 10 bases between. The germline CDR1 and CDR2 sequences are SEHNR and FQNEAQ (reference sequence).